The rows below give T cell receptor beta chains drawn from one sample of a study of shared clonotypes between healthy human individuals. The assay was immunoSEQ multiplex PCR, and TCRdb's table has in-frame clones only and misses some. This sample carries about 550,000 clones, roughly 95% of them seen once, and the ten largest clones take 0.09% to 0.13%. Sequencing was carried out using naive CD8+ T cells sorted from blood. These receptors were obtained from a woman aged 25 to 39 in good health. Each CDR3 is given with its conserved first and last residue. The order of the fields is V gene, CDR3 length, D gene, clone size, J gene, CDR3 protein, CDR3 DNA. A D gene is named only where the DNA matches it firmly. The size of a clone is reported for some rows only, either as once, few or many, or as a class for expanded clones.

V gene: TRBV11-2
CDR3 length: 14
D gene: .
clone size: .
J gene: TRBJ2-3
CDR3 protein: CASSSGLFPDTQYF
CDR3 DNA: TGTGCCAGCAGCTCCGGACTATTCCCGGATACGCAGTATTTT

V gene: TRBV7-6
CDR3 length: 18
D gene: .
clone size: .
J gene: TRBJ2-7
CDR3 protein: CASSLGARGEEGLYEQYF
CDR3 DNA: TGTGCCAGCAGCTTAGGGGCTAGGGGTGAAGAGGGCTTATACGAGCAGTACTTC

V gene: TRBV11-1
CDR3 length: 17
D gene: TRBD2
clone size: .
J gene: TRBJ2-7
CDR3 protein: CASSQTGTSGRAYEQYF
CDR3 DNA: TGTGCCAGCAGCCAAACCGGGACTAGCGGGAGAGCCTACGAGCAGTACTTC

V gene: TRBV4-2
CDR3 length: 14
D gene: TRBD2
clone size: .
J gene: TRBJ2-7
CDR3 protein: CASRGTSGSYEQYF
CDR3 DNA: TGTGCCAGCAGAGGGACTAGCGGGAGTTACGAGCAGTACTTC

V gene: TRBV12-2
CDR3 length: 12
D gene: .
clone size: .
J gene: TRBJ1-1
CDR3 protein: CASRGREDEAFF
CDR3 DNA: TGTGCAAGTCGCGGCAGGGAGGATGAAGCTTTCTTT

V gene: TRBV27
CDR3 length: 14
D gene: .
clone size: .
J gene: TRBJ1-2
CDR3 protein: CASSLSVAEYGYTF
CDR3 DNA: TGTGCCAGCAGTTTATCGGTGGCAGAATATGGCTACACCTTC

V gene: TRBV28
CDR3 length: 15
D gene: .
clone size: once
J gene: TRBJ2-2
CDR3 protein: CASIPVGGIAGELFF
CDR3 DNA: TGTGCCAGCATCCCCGTCGGAGGGATAGCCGGGGAGCTGTTTTTT

V gene: TRBV13
CDR3 length: 13
D gene: .
clone size: once
J gene: TRBJ2-7
CDR3 protein: CASSLESGDEQYF
CDR3 DNA: TGTGCCAGCAGCTTGGAGTCGGGGGACGAGCAGTACTTC

V gene: TRBV6-1
CDR3 length: 10
D gene: .
clone size: few
J gene: TRBJ1-2
CDR3 protein: CASSEAPHTF
CDR3 DNA: TGTGCCAGCAGTGAAGCTCCCCACACCTTC

V gene: TRBV10-2
CDR3 length: 15
D gene: TRBD1
clone size: .
J gene: TRBJ2-7
CDR3 protein: CASSDWTGSSYEQYF
CDR3 DNA: TGCGCCAGCAGCGACTGGACAGGAAGCTCCTACGAGCAGTACTTC

V gene: TRBV15
CDR3 length: 15
D gene: .
clone size: .
J gene: TRBJ2-1
CDR3 protein: CATSRDVGSGSEQFF
CDR3 DNA: TGTGCCACCAGCAGAGATGTCGGTAGCGGCAGTGAGCAGTTCTTC

V gene: TRBV27
CDR3 length: 12
D gene: .
clone size: .
J gene: TRBJ2-2
CDR3 protein: CASSFQGVELFF
CDR3 DNA: TGTGCCAGCAGTTTCCAAGGCGTGGAGCTGTTTTTT

V gene: TRBV2
CDR3 length: 14
D gene: .
clone size: .
J gene: TRBJ2-3
CDR3 protein: CAIGWVAERDTQYF
CDR3 DNA: TGTGCCATCGGGTGGGTAGCGGAGCGAGATACGCAGTATTTT

V gene: TRBV5-4
CDR3 length: 13
D gene: .
clone size: .
J gene: TRBJ1-1
CDR3 protein: CASSPGPLAEAFF
CDR3 DNA: TGTGCCAGCAGCCCGGGACCCCTTGCTGAAGCTTTCTTT

V gene: TRBV21-1
CDR3 length: 16
D gene: .
clone size: .
J gene: TRBJ1-5
CDR3 protein: CASNPQGKTSNQPQHF
CDR3 DNA: TGTGCCAGCAACCCACAGGGGAAGACTAGCAATCAGCCCCAGCATTTT

V gene: TRBV19
CDR3 length: 12
D gene: .
clone size: .
J gene: TRBJ2-1
CDR3 protein: CASRGLVNEQFF
CDR3 DNA: TGTGCCAGCCGGGGGCTCGTCAATGAGCAGTTCTTC

V gene: TRBV2
CDR3 length: 16
D gene: .
clone size: .
J gene: TRBJ1-5
CDR3 protein: CASSELEGGAHQPQHF
CDR3 DNA: TGTGCCAGCAGTGAATTAGAGGGGGGGGCTCATCAGCCCCAGCATTTT

V gene: TRBV28
CDR3 length: 14
D gene: .
clone size: .
J gene: TRBJ2-2
CDR3 protein: CASSPRANTGELFF
CDR3 DNA: TGTGCCAGCAGTCCCAGGGCGAACACCGGGGAGCTGTTTTTT

V gene: TRBV23-1
CDR3 length: 18
D gene: TRBD2
clone size: .
J gene: TRBJ2-1
CDR3 protein: CASSQFSRTSGNHNEQFF
CDR3 DNA: TGCGCCAGCAGTCAATTCTCCAGGACTAGCGGGAACCACAATGAGCAGTTCTTC

V gene: TRBV9
CDR3 length: 15
D gene: .
clone size: .
J gene: TRBJ1-1
CDR3 protein: CASSARAVENTEAFF
CDR3 DNA: TGTGCCAGCAGCGCCCGAGCAGTCGAGAACACTGAAGCTTTCTTT

V gene: TRBV27
CDR3 length: 14
D gene: .
clone size: once
J gene: TRBJ1-2
CDR3 protein: CASTPTQGTRGYTF
CDR3 DNA: TGTGCCAGCACCCCAACCCAGGGCACACGTGGCTACACCTTC

V gene: TRBV9
CDR3 length: 13
D gene: .
clone size: .
J gene: TRBJ2-7
CDR3 protein: CASSGAINYEQYF
CDR3 DNA: TGTGCCAGCAGCGGAGCCATAAACTACGAGCAGTACTTC

V gene: TRBV6-1
CDR3 length: 15
D gene: .
clone size: .
J gene: TRBJ2-7
CDR3 protein: CASKKGGVISYEQYF
CDR3 DNA: TGTGCCAGCAAAAAAGGGGGGGTCATCTCCTACGAGCAGTACTTC

V gene: TRBV28
CDR3 length: 13
D gene: TRBD2
clone size: .
J gene: TRBJ2-7
CDR3 protein: CASGQRGNYEQYF
CDR3 DNA: TGTGCCAGCGGCCAGCGGGGGAACTACGAGCAGTACTTC

V gene: TRBV9
CDR3 length: 14
D gene: TRBD1
clone size: .
J gene: TRBJ1-2
CDR3 protein: CASSVGDSNYGYTF
CDR3 DNA: TGTGCCAGCAGCGTTGGGGACAGTAACTATGGCTACACCTTC

V gene: TRBV7-9
CDR3 length: 12
D gene: TRBD2
clone size: .
J gene: TRBJ2-7
CDR3 protein: CASSASGYEQYF
CDR3 DNA: TGTGCCAGCAGCGCTAGCGGCTACGAGCAGTACTTC

V gene: TRBV6-5
CDR3 length: 13
D gene: TRBD1
clone size: .
J gene: TRBJ1-1
CDR3 protein: CAVSTGMNTEAFF
CDR3 DNA: TGTGCCGTTTCGACAGGGATGAACACTGAAGCTTTCTTT

V gene: TRBV28
CDR3 length: 16
D gene: .
clone size: .
J gene: TRBJ2-7
CDR3 protein: CASSWEPTGNSLEQYF
CDR3 DNA: TGTGCCAGCAGTTGGGAACCGACGGGCAATAGTCTCGAGCAGTACTTC

V gene: TRBV5-6
CDR3 length: 14
D gene: .
clone size: .
J gene: TRBJ2-7
CDR3 protein: CASSSIGETYEQYF
CDR3 DNA: TGTGCCAGCAGCTCGATAGGGGAAACCTACGAGCAGTACTTC

V gene: TRBV14
CDR3 length: 21
D gene: TRBD1
clone size: .
J gene: TRBJ2-7
CDR3 protein: CASSHLWTGTGRSPHYGEQYF
CDR3 DNA: TGTGCCAGCAGTCACCTATGGACAGGGACAGGACGTTCTCCTCATTACGGGGAGCAGTACTTC

V gene: TRBV16
CDR3 length: 14
D gene: .
clone size: .
J gene: TRBJ1-1
CDR3 protein: CASRKTVQNTEAFF
CDR3 DNA: TGTGCCAGCAGAAAGACAGTACAGAACACTGAAGCTTTCTTT

V gene: TRBV29-1
CDR3 length: 12
D gene: .
clone size: few
J gene: TRBJ1-1
CDR3 protein: CSVPRDGTEAFF
CDR3 DNA: TGCAGCGTTCCCAGGGACGGCACTGAAGCTTTCTTT

V gene: TRBV27
CDR3 length: 17
D gene: TRBD2
clone size: once
J gene: TRBJ2-1
CDR3 protein: CASIRTPGTSVNNEQFF
CDR3 DNA: TGTGCCAGCATTCGAACGCCTGGGACTAGCGTTAACAATGAGCAGTTCTTC

V gene: TRBV4-1
CDR3 length: 15
D gene: TRBD2
clone size: .
J gene: TRBJ2-2
CDR3 protein: CASSPHQAGVGELFF
CDR3 DNA: TGCGCCAGCAGCCCCCACCAGGCGGGAGTCGGGGAGCTGTTTTTT

V gene: TRBV27
CDR3 length: 16
D gene: TRBD2
clone size: .
J gene: TRBJ2-1
CDR3 protein: CASTPMAGEVGNEQFF
CDR3 DNA: TGTGCCAGCACCCCTATGGCGGGAGAGGTCGGCAATGAGCAGTTCTTC

V gene: TRBV5-1
CDR3 length: 15
D gene: .
clone size: .
J gene: TRBJ2-6
CDR3 protein: CASSPDLSGANVLTF
CDR3 DNA: TGCGCCAGCAGCCCCGATTTGTCTGGGGCCAACGTCCTGACTTTC

V gene: TRBV15
CDR3 length: 15
D gene: .
clone size: .
J gene: TRBJ2-1
CDR3 protein: CATSRVQEGYNEQFF
CDR3 DNA: TGTGCCACCAGCAGAGTCCAGGAGGGGTACAATGAGCAGTTCTTC

V gene: TRBV2
CDR3 length: 18
D gene: TRBD2
clone size: .
J gene: TRBJ2-3
CDR3 protein: CARRRLAGSEHNTDTQYF
CDR3 DNA: TGTGCCAGACGGAGACTAGCGGGATCCGAACATAACACAGATACGCAGTATTTT

V gene: TRBV5-1
CDR3 length: 13
D gene: .
clone size: .
J gene: TRBJ2-3
CDR3 protein: CASRVPLDDTQYF
CDR3 DNA: TGCGCCAGCAGGGTGCCCCTGGATGATACGCAGTATTTT

V gene: TRBV28
CDR3 length: 14
D gene: .
clone size: .
J gene: TRBJ1-1
CDR3 protein: CASSLQGMNTEAFF
CDR3 DNA: TGTGCCAGCAGTCTCCAGGGTATGAACACTGAAGCTTTCTTT

V gene: TRBV5-6
CDR3 length: 16
D gene: .
clone size: .
J gene: TRBJ2-7
CDR3 protein: CASSLAPRPTAYEQYF
CDR3 DNA: TGTGCCAGCAGCTTGGCCCCGCGGCCTACAGCCTACGAGCAGTACTTC

V gene: TRBV28
CDR3 length: 14
D gene: TRBD1
clone size: .
J gene: TRBJ2-7
CDR3 protein: CASCLQGDSYEQYF
CDR3 DNA: TGTGCCAGCTGCCTACAGGGGGACTCCTACGAGCAGTACTTC

V gene: TRBV13
CDR3 length: 16
D gene: TRBD2
clone size: .
J gene: TRBJ2-1
CDR3 protein: CASSLGFGGSYNEQFF
CDR3 DNA: TGTGCCAGCAGCTTAGGTTTCGGCGGGAGTTACAATGAGCAGTTCTTC

V gene: TRBV5-4
CDR3 length: 14
D gene: .
clone size: .
J gene: TRBJ2-5
CDR3 protein: CASSFNSYQETQYF
CDR3 DNA: TGTGCCAGCAGCTTTAACTCGTACCAAGAGACCCAGTACTTC

V gene: TRBV11-2
CDR3 length: 17
D gene: TRBD2
clone size: .
J gene: TRBJ2-7
CDR3 protein: CASSLDRGGRFSYEQYF
CDR3 DNA: TGTGCCAGCAGCTTAGATCGAGGCGGGAGGTTCTCCTACGAGCAGTACTTC

V gene: TRBV2
CDR3 length: 14
D gene: .
clone size: .
J gene: TRBJ1-1
CDR3 protein: CANSLEGTYTEAFF
CDR3 DNA: TGTGCCAACTCCTTGGAGGGTACGTACACTGAAGCTTTCTTT

V gene: TRBV7-9
CDR3 length: 17
D gene: .
clone size: .
J gene: TRBJ2-7
CDR3 protein: CASSSRERDRWGYEQYF
CDR3 DNA: TGTGCCAGCAGCTCACGGGAGCGGGACAGGTGGGGTTACGAGCAGTACTTC

V gene: TRBV13
CDR3 length: 13
D gene: .
clone size: .
J gene: TRBJ2-2
CDR3 protein: CASSLEDTGELFF
CDR3 DNA: TGTGCCAGCAGCTTAGAGGACACCGGGGAGCTGTTTTTT

V gene: TRBV4-2
CDR3 length: 14
D gene: .
clone size: .
J gene: TRBJ2-7
CDR3 protein: CASSQGYRDPEQYF
CDR3 DNA: TGTGCCAGCAGCCAAGGCTATCGGGACCCCGAGCAGTACTTC

V gene: TRBV27
CDR3 length: 15
D gene: TRBD2
clone size: .
J gene: TRBJ2-2
CDR3 protein: CASSSGTSGTGELFF
CDR3 DNA: TGTGCCAGCAGCTCTGGGACTAGCGGCACCGGGGAGCTGTTTTTT

V gene: TRBV28
CDR3 length: 14
D gene: TRBD1
clone size: .
J gene: TRBJ1-1
CDR3 protein: CASSLQGARTEAFF
CDR3 DNA: TGTGCCAGCAGCCTACAGGGGGCGCGCACTGAAGCTTTCTTT

V gene: TRBV11-2
CDR3 length: 18
D gene: .
clone size: .
J gene: TRBJ2-4
CDR3 protein: CASSNTSFGMLAKNIQYF
CDR3 DNA: TGTGCCAGCAGCAACACCTCCTTTGGGATGTTAGCCAAAAACATTCAGTACTTC

V gene: TRBV29-1
CDR3 length: 11
D gene: TRBD1
clone size: .
J gene: TRBJ1-1
CDR3 protein: CSGSGGADAFF
CDR3 DNA: TGCAGCGGCTCAGGGGGCGCGGATGCTTTCTTT

V gene: TRBV2
CDR3 length: 15
D gene: .
clone size: .
J gene: TRBJ1-5
CDR3 protein: CASSEPHPSNQPQHF
CDR3 DNA: TGTGCCAGCAGTGAACCCCACCCGAGCAATCAGCCCCAGCATTTT

V gene: TRBV7-9
CDR3 length: 11
D gene: .
clone size: .
J gene: TRBJ1-2
CDR3 protein: CASSLDTGYTF
CDR3 DNA: TGTGCCAGCAGCTTAGACACTGGCTACACCTTC

V gene: TRBV13
CDR3 length: 13
D gene: .
clone size: .
J gene: TRBJ2-7
CDR3 protein: CASSFLPQNEQYF
CDR3 DNA: TGTGCCAGCAGCTTCCTTCCTCAAAACGAGCAGTACTTC

V gene: TRBV2
CDR3 length: 14
D gene: TRBD2
clone size: .
J gene: TRBJ2-7
CDR3 protein: CASSESLAGREQYF
CDR3 DNA: TGTGCCAGCAGTGAAAGTCTAGCGGGACGCGAGCAGTACTTC